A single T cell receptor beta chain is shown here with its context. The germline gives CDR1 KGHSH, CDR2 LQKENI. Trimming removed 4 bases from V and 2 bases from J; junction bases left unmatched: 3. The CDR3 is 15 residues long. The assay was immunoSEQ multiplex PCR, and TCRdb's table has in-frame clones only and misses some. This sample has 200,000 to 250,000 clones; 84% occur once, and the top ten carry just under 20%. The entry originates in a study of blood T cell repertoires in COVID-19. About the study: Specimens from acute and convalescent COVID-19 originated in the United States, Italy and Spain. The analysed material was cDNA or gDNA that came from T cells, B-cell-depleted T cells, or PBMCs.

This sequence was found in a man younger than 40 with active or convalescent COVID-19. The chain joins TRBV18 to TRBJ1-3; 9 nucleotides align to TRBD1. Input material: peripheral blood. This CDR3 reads CASSQGQGTGNTIYF. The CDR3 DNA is TGTGCCAGCTCACAAGGACAGGGGACTGGAAACACCATATATTTT. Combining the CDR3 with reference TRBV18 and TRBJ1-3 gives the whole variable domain NAGVMQNPRHLVRRRGQEARLRCSPMKGHSHVYWYRQLPEEGLKFMVYLQKENIIDESGMPKERFSAEFPKEGPSILRIQQVVRGDSAAYFCASSQGQGTGNTIYFGEGSWLTVV.